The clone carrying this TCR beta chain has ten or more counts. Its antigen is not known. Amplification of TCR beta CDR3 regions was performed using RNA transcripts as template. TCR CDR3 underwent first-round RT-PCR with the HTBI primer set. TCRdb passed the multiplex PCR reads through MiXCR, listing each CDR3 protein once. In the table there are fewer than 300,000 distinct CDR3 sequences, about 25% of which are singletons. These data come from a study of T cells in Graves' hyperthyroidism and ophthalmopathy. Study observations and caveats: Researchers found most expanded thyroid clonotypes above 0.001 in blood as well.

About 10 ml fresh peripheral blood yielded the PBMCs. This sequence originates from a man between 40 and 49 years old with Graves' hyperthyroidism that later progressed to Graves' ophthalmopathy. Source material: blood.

CDR3 amino acids: CASNVKGGETQYF. DNA of the CDR3: TGTGCCAGCAACGTTAAGGGTGGGGAGACCCAGTACTTC. The chain carries TRBV7-9 and TRBJ2-5; D gene unclear. V was cut by 7 bases and J by 5 bases, with 14 bases left in between. CDR1 SEHNR and CDR2 FQNEAQ come from the germline V gene (reference sequence). The CDR3 covers 13 residues.